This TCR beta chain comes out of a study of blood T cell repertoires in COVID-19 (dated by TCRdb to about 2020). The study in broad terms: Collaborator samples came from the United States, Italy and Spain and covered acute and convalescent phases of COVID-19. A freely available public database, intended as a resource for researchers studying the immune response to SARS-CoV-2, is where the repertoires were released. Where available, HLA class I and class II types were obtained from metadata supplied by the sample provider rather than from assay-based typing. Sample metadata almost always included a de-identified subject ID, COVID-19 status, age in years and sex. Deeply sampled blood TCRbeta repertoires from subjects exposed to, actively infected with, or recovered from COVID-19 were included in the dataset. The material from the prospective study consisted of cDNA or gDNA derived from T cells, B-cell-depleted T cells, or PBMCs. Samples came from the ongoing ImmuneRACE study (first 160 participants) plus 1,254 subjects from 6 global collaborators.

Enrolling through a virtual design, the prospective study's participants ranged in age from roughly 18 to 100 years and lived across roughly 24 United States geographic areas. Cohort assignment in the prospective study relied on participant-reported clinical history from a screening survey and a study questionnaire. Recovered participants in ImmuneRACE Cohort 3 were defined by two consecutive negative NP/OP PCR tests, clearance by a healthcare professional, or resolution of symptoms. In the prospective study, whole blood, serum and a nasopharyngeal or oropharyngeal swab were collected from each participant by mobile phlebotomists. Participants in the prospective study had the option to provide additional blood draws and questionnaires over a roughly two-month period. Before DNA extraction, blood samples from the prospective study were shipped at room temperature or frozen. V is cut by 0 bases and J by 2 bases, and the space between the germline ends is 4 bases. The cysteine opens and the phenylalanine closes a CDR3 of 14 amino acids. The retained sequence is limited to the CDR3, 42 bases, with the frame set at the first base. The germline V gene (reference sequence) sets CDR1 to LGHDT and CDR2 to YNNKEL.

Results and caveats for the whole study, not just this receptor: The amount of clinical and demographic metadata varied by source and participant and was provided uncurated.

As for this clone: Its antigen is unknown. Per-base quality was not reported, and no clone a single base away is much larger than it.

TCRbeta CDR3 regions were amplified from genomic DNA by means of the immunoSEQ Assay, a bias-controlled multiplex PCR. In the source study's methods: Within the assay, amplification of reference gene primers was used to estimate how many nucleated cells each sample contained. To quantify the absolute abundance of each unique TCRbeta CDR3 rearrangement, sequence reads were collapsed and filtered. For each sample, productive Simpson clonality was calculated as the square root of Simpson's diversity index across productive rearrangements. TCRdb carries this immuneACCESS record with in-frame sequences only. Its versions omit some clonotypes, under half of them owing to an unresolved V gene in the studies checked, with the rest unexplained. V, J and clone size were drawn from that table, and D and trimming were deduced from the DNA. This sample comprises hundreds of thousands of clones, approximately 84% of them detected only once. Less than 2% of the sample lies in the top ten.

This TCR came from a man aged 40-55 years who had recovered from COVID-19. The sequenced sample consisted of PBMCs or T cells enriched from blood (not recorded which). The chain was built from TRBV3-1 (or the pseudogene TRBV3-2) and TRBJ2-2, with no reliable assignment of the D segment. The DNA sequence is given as TGTGCCAGCAGCCAAGACTTAAACACCGGGGAGCTGTTTTTT. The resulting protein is CASSQDLNTGELFF.